This T cell receptor (beta chain) was captured by sequencing in a study of cytomegalovirus exposure and HLA in healthy donors. The wider study: Prior work identified around 120 million unique TCR beta sequences in around 170 million T cells.

J gave up 2 bases and V 6 bases, and 5 bases lay outside the gene matches. Germline V gene data show CDR1 as SNHLY and CDR2 as FYNNEI. The length of the CDR3 is 14 residues. Regarding the study as a whole: When the data were analyzed later, several of the most significant clusters appeared to be linked to common viral pathogens.

Remarks on this clone: Its cognate antigen is unknown.

The PCR used 60 Vbeta and 13 Jbeta primers. Using immunoSEQ multiplex PCR, the repertoire was profiled, and TCRdb retains in-frame clones only, with some absent. The sample includes about 130,000 clones, about 78% seen only once; the top ten take about 3%. The chain links TRBV2 to TRBJ1-2; 8 bases agree with TRBD1. The source of this sequence is a human donor in good health. Material: PBMCs. CDR3 in DNA: TGTGCCAGCAGACCCGGGACAGGCAACTATGGCTACACCTTC. This encodes CASRPGTGNYGYTF. Combining the CDR3 with reference TRBV2 and TRBJ1-2 gives the whole variable domain EPEVTQTPSHQVTQMGQEVILRCVPISNHLYFYWYRQILGQKVEFLVSFYNNEISEKSEIFDDQFSVERPDGSNFTLKIRSTKLEDSAMYFCASRPGTGNYGYTFGSGTRLTVV.